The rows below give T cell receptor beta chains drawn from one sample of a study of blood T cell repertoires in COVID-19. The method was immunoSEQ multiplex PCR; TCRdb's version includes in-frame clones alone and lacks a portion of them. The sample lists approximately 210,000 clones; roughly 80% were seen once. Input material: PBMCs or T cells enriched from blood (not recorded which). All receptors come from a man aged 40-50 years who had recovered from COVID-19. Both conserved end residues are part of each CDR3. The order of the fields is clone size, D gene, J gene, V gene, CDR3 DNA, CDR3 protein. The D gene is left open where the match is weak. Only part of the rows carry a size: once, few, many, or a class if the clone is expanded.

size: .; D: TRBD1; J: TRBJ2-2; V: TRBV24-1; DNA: TGTGCCACCAGTGGAGCAGGGGGCACCGGGGAGCTGTTTTTT; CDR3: CATSGAGGTGELFF
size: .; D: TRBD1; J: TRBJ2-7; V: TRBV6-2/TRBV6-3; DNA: TGTGCCAGCAGTTACTCTTTAGGGGGCAGCCTGATCTCCTACGAGCAGTACTTC; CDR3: CASSYSLGGSLISYEQYF
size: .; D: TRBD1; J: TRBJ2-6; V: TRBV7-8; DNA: TGTGCCAGCAGCCAGTCCCGGGACAGGGCTGGGGCCAACGTCCTGACTTTC; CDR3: CASSQSRDRAGANVLTF
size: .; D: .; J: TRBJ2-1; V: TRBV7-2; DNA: TGTGCCAGCAGCTTTTTATTCAATGAGCAGTTCTTC; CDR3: CASSFLFNEQFF
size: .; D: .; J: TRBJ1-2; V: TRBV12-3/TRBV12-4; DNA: TGTGCCAGCAGTTTCGGGTTTGGCTACACCTTC; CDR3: CASSFGFGYTF
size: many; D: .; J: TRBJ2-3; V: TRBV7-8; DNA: TGTGCCAGCAGCCCGGGGGGCAGGGCTGGGGATACGCAGTATTTT; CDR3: CASSPGGRAGDTQYF
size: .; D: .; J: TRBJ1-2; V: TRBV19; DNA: TGTGCCAGTAGGGGGGGGCCTCCTAACTATGGCTACACCTTC; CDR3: CASRGGPPNYGYTF
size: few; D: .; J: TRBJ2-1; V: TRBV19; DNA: TGTGCCAGTAGCCAGGGAAGGTCCTACAATGAGCAGTTCTTC; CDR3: CASSQGRSYNEQFF
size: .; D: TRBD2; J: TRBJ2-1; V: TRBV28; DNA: TGTGCCAGCATGGGGCTAGCGGCACATAATTACAATGAGCAGTTCTTC; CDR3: CASMGLAAHNYNEQFF
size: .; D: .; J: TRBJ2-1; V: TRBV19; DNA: TGTGCCAGTTCCCTCGACTACCCCTCCTACAATGAGCAGTTCTTC; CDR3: CASSLDYPSYNEQFF
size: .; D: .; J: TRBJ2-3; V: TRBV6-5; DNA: TGTGCCAGCAGTTACTCTTTCAGCGAGGGAGATACGCAGTATTTT; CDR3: CASSYSFSEGDTQYF
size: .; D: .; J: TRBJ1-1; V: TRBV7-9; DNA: TGTGCCAGCAGCTCAAACCTGCTAAAGAACACTGAAGCTTTCTTT; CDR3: CASSSNLLKNTEAFF
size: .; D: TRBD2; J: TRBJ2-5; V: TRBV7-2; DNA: TGTGCCAGCGGCAGGAGGACTAGCGGGAGGGAGGGTGGAGAGACCCAGTACTTC; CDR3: CASGRRTSGREGGETQYF
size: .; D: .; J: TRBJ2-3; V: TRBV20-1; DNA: TGCAGTGCCGATAAAGGGGGTACGCAGTATTTT; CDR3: CSADKGGTQYF
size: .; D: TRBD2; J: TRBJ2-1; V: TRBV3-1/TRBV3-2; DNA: TGTGCCAGCAGCTCACTAGCGGGTGGTGAGCAGTTCTTC; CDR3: CASSSLAGGEQFF
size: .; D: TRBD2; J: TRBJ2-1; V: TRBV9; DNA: TGTGCCAGCAGCGTTTCGACCCAAGGGGCTAGCGGCTACAATGAGCAGTTCTTC; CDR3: CASSVSTQGASGYNEQFF
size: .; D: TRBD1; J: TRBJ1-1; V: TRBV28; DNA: TGTGCCAGCAGTTTAGGTTCGGGACAGGGGTTGAACACTGAAGCTTTCTTT; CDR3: CASSLGSGQGLNTEAFF
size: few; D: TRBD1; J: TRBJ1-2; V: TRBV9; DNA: TGTGCCAGCAGCGAGGGGACAGTGGAAAACTATGGCTACACCTTC; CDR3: CASSEGTVENYGYTF
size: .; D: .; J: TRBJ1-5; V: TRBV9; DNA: TGTGCCAGCAGCGGGCAAGAGGGGGGGAAGCAGCCCCAGCATTTT; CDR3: CASSGQEGGKQPQHF
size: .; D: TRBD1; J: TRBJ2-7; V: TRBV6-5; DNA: TGTGCCAGCAGTCAGACCGGGACAGACCCCTACGAGCAGTACTTC; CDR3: CASSQTGTDPYEQYF
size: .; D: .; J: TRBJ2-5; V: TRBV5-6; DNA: TGTGCCAGCAGCCCTCCGATAGGACGACAGGAGACCCAGTACTTC; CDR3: CASSPPIGRQETQYF
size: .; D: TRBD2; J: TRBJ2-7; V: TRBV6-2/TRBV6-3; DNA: TGTGCCAGCAGCTCCCTAGCGGAGAGCTCCTACGAGCAGTACTTC; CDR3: CASSSLAESSYEQYF
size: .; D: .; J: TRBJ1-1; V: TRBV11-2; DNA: TGTGCCAGCAGCACATCGGGGGGCACTGAAGCTTTCTTT; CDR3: CASSTSGGTEAFF
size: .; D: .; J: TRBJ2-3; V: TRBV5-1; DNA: TGCGCCAGCAGCTTGTGGCAGGGCAGGGGGGAGACGCAGTATTTT; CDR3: CASSLWQGRGETQYF
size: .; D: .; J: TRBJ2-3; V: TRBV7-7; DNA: TGTGCTAGCAGCTTAAGTTCAGAAAGCACAGATACGCAGTATTTT; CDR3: CASSLSSESTDTQYF
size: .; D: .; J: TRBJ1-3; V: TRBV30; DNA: TGTGCCTGGGGCAGGGAGGCTGGAAACACCATATATTTT; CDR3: CAWGREAGNTIYF